These T cell receptor beta chains were read from a single sample in a study of spatial heterogeneity in lung cancer. TCRdb reprocessed the 5' RACE reads with MiXCR, giving one entry per CDR3 protein. This sample has roughly 71,000 distinct CDR3 sequences, with 8% to 10% found just once. The sample here was PBMCs, taken at follow-up. Source of these receptors: a female donor with early-stage non-small cell lung cancer. Each CDR3 is given with its conserved first and last residue. D genes are given only for firm matches.

V	D	CDR3
TRBV20-1	TRBD2	CSAPALAGHEQFF
TRBV9	TRBD2	CASSVGGSEITGELFF
TRBV7-9	TRBD1	CASSPDRGRVFNGYTF
TRBV12-3/TRBV12-4	-	CASSLGPSGNEKLFF
TRBV6-5	-	CASSPEGRGGEKLFF
TRBV3-1	-	CASSSRSETQYF
TRBV7-3	-	CASSWTGPSGGELFF
TRBV2	TRBD2	CASTVESAAGDDTQYF
TRBV28	-	CASSLPDQEQFF
TRBV5-1	TRBD2	CASSSGNTDTQYF
TRBV9	TRBD2	CASSSQTGGHEQFF